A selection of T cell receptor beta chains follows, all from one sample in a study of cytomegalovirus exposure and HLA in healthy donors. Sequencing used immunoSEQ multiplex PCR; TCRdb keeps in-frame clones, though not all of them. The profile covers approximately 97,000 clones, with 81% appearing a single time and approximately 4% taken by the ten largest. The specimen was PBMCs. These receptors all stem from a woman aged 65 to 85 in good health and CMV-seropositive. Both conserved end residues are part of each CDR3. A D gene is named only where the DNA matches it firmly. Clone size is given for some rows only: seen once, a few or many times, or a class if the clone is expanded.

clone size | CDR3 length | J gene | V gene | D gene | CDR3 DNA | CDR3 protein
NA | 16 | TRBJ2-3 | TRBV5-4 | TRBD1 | TGTGCCAGCAGCTTGGGGACAGGGCTAAGCACAGATACGCAGTATTTT | CASSLGTGLSTDTQYF
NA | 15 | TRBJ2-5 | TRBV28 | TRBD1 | TGTGCCAGCAGTTTATCCAACAGGGGTGGGGGGACCCAGTACTTC | CASSLSNRGGGTQYF
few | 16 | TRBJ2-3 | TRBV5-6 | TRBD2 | TGTGCCAGCAGCTTCCTACTAGCGGGAGTATTAGATACGCAGTATTTT | CASSFLLAGVLDTQYF
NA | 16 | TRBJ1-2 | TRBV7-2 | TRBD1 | TGTGCCAGCAGCTCCCATCGCCCGGACAGGGGAGGTGGCTACACCTTC | CASSSHRPDRGGGYTF
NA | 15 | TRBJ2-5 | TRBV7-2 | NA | TGTGCCAGCAGCTCACAAGCCGCACAGGGAGTTGAGCAGTACTTC | CASSSQAAQGVEQYF
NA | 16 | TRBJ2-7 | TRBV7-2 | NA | TGTGCCAGCAGCACCGAGGGAGGCAGGAGCTCCTACGAGCAGTACTTC | CASSTEGGRSSYEQYF
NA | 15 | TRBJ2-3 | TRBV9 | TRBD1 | TGTGCCAGCAGCGTACCAGGGGGCGGCACAGATACGCAGTATTTT | CASSVPGGGTDTQYF
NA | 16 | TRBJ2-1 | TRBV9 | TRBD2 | TGTGCCAGCAGCGTAGGGGCTAGCGGGAGGGCCGATGAGCAGTTCTTC | CASSVGASGRADEQFF
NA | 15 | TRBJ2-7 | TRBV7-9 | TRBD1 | TGTGCCAGCAGCTTATGGGGGACAGGGGGTTACGAGCAGTACTTC | CASSLWGTGGYEQYF
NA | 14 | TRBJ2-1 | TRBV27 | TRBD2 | TGTGCCAGCAGTTCCGACTGGGGGGGCAATGAGCAGTTCTTC | CASSSDWGGNEQFF
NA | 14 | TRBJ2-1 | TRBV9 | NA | TGTGCCAGCACCCCGGGGGATTCCTACAATGAGCAGTTCTTC | CASTPGDSYNEQFF
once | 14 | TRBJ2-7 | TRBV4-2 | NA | TGTGCCAGCAGCGAGCTGGACAGCATTTACGAGCAGTACTTC | CASSELDSIYEQYF
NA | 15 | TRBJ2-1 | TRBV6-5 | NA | TGTGCCAGCATGGTAAGAGGAAGCTCCTACAATGAGCAGTTCTTC | CASMVRGSSYNEQFF
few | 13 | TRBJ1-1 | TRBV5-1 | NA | TGCGCCAGCAGCTCCTTGAGCCCGACTGAAGCTTTCTTT | CASSSLSPTEAFF
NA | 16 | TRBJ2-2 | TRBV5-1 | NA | TGCGCCAGCAGCTGGGGATCGGGGGCGAACACCGGGGAGCTGTTTTTT | CASSWGSGANTGELFF
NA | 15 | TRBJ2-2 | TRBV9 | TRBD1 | TGTGCCAGCAGTGGGGACAGGTCGAACACCGGGGAGCTGTTTTTT | CASSGDRSNTGELFF
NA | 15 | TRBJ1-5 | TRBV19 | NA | TGTGCCAGTAGTACTCTGACAGCTAGCAATCAGCCCCAGCATTTT | CASSTLTASNQPQHF
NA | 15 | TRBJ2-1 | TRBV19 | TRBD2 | TGTGCCAGTAGTATGGGGACTAGCGGGAAGGATGAGCAGTTCTTC | CASSMGTSGKDEQFF
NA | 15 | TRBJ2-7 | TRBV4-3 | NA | TGCGCCAGCAGCCCGGGAGCCGACAGAGCCTACGAGCAGTACTTC | CASSPGADRAYEQYF
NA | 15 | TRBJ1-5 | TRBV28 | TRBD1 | TGTGCCAGCAGTGAGCCGGGACAGGGCAATCAGCCCCAGCATTTT | CASSEPGQGNQPQHF
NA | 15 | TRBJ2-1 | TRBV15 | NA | TGTGCCACCAGCAGAGATCGGGGCTCCTACAATGAGCAGTTCTTC | CATSRDRGSYNEQFF
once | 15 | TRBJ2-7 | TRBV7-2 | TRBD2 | TGTGCCAGCAGCTCCGGAGCGGGAGGGTGGAACGAGCAGTACTTC | CASSSGAGGWNEQYF
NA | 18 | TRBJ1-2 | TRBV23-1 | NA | TGCGCCAGCAGTCAATCCCTTTTAGGGGGGGGCGGTTCAGATGGCTACACCTTC | CASSQSLLGGGGSDGYTF
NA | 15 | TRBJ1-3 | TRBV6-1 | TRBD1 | TGTGCCAGCAGTGAGACAGGGGGCTCTGGAAACACCATATATTTT | CASSETGGSGNTIYF
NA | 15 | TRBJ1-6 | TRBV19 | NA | TGTGCCAGTAGGTCGGGGGGTTTCTATAATTCACCCCTCCACTTT | CASRSGGFYNSPLHF
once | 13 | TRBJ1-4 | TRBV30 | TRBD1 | TGTGCCTGCCCCGGGACAGGGAACGAAAAACTGTTTTTT | CACPGTGNEKLFF
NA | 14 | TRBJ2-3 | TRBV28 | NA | TGTGCCAGCATTAAAAGCGATAGCACAGATACGCAGTATTTT | CASIKSDSTDTQYF
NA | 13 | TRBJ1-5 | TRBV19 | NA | TGTGCCAGTAGTAATGGGCCCTATCAGCCCCAGCATTTT | CASSNGPYQPQHF
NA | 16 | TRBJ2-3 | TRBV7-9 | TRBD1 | TGTGCCAGCAGCTTACGACAGGGAACTAGCACAGATACGCAGTATTTT | CASSLRQGTSTDTQYF
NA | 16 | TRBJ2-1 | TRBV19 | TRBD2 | TGTGCCAGTAGTATAGATCATCGCGGGGGCTACAATGAGCAGTTCTTC | CASSIDHRGGYNEQFF
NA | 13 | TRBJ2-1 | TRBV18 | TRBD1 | TGTGCCAGCTCACCCGGGACAGTCAATGAGCAGTTCTTC | CASSPGTVNEQFF
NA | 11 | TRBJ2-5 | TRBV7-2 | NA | TGTGCCAGCAGCTTACTTGAGACCCAGTACTTC | CASSLLETQYF
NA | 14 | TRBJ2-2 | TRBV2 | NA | TGTGCCAGCAGTGGGGCAGGCAACACCGGGGAGCTGTTTTTT | CASSGAGNTGELFF
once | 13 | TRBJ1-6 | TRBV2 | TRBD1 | TGTGCCAGCAGAGACAGGGAGACTTCACCCCTCCACTTT | CASRDRETSPLHF
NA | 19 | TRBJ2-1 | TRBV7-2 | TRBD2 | TGTGCCAGCAGCTTAGGGGGGACTAGCGGGAGTGGTATAGGAAATGAGCAGTTCTTC | CASSLGGTSGSGIGNEQFF
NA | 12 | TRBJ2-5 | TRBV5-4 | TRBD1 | TGTGCCAGCAACAACAGGGGAGAGACCCAGTACTTC | CASNNRGETQYF
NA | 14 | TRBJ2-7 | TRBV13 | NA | TGTGCCAGCAGCTTTAGTAGCGGCTCCTACGAGCAGTACTTC | CASSFSSGSYEQYF
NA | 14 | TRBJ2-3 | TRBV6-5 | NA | TGTGCCAGCTCGGGGGGCCGTGGCACAGATACGCAGTATTTT | CASSGGRGTDTQYF
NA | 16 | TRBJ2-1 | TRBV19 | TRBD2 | TGTGCCAGTAGTACCGGCCTACTAGCGGGCTACAATGAGCAGTTCTTC | CASSTGLLAGYNEQFF
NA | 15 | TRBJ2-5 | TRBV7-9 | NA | TGTGCCAGCAGCCCCTTCCAATCGGGACAAGAGACCCAGTACTTC | CASSPFQSGQETQYF
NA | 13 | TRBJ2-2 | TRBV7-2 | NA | TGTGCCAGCAGCCTCTTAAACACCGGGGAGCTGTTTTTT | CASSLLNTGELFF
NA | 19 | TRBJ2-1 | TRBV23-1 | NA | TGCGCCAGCCCCCGGAGGAGGGCCTGCACGCAGTTTCCTTACAATGAGCAGTTCTTC | CASPRRRACTQFPYNEQFF
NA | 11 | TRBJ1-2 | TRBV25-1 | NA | TGTGCCAGCTCAGGGGATTATGGCTACACCTTC | CASSGDYGYTF
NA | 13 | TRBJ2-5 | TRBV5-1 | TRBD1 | TGCGCCAGCAGCCCGGGGACAGGGCTCACCCAGTACTTC | CASSPGTGLTQYF
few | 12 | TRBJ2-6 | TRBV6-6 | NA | TGTGCCAGCAGGGGGACTTCCAACGTCCTGACTTTC | CASRGTSNVLTF
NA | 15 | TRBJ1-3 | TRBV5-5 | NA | TGTGCCAGCAGCTTGGCCACAGGGCAAGGAAACACCATATATTTT | CASSLATGQGNTIYF
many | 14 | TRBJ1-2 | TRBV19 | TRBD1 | TGTGCCAGTAGTATTGGACAGGGCGTTTCTGGCTACACCTTC | CASSIGQGVSGYTF